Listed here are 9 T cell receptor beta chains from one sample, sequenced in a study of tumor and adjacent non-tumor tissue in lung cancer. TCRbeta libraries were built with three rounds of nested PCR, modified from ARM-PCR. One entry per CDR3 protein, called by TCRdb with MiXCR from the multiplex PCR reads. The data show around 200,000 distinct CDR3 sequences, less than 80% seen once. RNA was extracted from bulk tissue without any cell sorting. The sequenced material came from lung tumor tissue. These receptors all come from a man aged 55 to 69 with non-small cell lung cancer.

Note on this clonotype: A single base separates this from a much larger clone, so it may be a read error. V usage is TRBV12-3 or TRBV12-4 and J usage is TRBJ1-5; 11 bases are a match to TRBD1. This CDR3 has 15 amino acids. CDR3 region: CVSSFGQGASKPQHF. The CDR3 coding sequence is TGTGTCAGCAGTTTCGGACAGGGGGCCTCAAAGCCCCAGCATTTT.

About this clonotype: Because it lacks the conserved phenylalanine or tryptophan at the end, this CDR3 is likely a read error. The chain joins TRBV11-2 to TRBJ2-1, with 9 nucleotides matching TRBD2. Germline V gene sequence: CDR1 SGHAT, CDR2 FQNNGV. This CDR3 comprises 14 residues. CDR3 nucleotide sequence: TGTACCAGCAGCTTAGAGGGACTAGCTGATGAGCAGTTCGTC. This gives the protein CTSSLEGLADEQFV.

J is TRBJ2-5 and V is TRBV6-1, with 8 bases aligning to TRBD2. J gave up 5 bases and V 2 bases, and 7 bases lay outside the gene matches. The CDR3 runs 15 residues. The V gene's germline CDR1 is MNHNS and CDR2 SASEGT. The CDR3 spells CASSELAGWPETQYF. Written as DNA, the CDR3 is TGTGCCAGCAGTGAACTAGCGGGTTGGCCCGAGACCCAGTACTTC.

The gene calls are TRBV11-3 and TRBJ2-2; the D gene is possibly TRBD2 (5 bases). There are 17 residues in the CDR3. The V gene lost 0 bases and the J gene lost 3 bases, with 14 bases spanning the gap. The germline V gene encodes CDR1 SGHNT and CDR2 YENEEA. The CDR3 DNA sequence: TGTGCCAGCAGCTTAGAGAGCGGCATTGTGTACACCGGGGAGCTGTTTTTT. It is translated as CASSLESGIVYTGELFF.

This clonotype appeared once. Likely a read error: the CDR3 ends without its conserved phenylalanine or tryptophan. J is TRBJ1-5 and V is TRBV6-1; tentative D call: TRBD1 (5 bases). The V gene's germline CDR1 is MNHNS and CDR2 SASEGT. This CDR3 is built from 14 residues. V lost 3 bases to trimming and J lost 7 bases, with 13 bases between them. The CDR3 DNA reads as TGTGCCAGCAGTGATGGGGGAGCGGGCCAGCCCCAGCATTCT. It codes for CASSDGGAGQPQHS.

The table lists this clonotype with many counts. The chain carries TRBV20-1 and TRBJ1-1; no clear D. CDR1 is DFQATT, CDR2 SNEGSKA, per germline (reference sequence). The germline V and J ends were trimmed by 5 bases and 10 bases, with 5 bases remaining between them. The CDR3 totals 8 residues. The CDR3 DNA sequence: TGCAGTGCTTTAGGAGCTTTCTTT. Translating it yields CSALGAFF.

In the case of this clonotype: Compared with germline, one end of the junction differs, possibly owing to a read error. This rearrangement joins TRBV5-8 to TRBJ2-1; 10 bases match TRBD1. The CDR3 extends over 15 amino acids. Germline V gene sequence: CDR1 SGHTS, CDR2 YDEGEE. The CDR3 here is CASSLDRGRHNEQFF. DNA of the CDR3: TGTGCCAGCAGCCTCGACAGGGGGCGTCACAATGAACAGTTCTTC.

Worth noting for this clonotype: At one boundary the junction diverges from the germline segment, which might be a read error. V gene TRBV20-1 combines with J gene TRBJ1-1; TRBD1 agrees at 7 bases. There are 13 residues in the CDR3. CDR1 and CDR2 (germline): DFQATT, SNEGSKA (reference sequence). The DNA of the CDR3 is TGCAGTGCTAAAGGGCAGGGGGGCACTGAAACTTTCTTT. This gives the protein CSAKGQGGTETFF.

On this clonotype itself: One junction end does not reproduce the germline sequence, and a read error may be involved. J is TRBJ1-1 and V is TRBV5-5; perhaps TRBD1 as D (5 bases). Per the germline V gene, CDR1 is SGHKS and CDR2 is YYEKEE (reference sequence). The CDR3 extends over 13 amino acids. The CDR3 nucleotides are TGTGCCAGTAGCTACAGGTGGAACACTGAAGCTTTCTTT. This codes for CASSYRWNTEAFF.